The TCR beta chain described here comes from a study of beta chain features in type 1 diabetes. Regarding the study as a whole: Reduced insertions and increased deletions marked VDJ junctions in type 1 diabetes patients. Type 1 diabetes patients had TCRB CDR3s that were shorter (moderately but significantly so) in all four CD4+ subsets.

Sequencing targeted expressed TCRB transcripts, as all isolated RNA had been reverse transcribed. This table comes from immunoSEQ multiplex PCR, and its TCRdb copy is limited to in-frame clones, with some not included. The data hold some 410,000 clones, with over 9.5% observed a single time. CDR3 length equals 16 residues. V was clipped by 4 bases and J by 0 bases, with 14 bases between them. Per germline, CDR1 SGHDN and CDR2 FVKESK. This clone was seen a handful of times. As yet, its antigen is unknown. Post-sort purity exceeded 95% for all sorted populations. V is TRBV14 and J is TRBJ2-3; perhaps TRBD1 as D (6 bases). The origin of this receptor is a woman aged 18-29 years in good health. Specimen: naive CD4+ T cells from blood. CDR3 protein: CASSPKVGGSTDTQYF. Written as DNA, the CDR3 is TGTGCCAGCAGCCCCAAGGTAGGGGGAAGCACAGATACGCAGTATTTT.